Listed here is a single TCR beta chain. These data belong to a study of response to subunit inactivated influenza vaccine. Each CDR3 protein is one row after TCRdb ran MiXCR on the RT-PCR reads. Of roughly 500,000 distinct CDR3 sequences detected, around 25% appear once; the ten largest clones hold roughly 2.8%. There are 13 residues in the CDR3. V shed 2 bases and J shed 5 bases, with 9 bases lying between them. CDR1 and CDR2 from the germline V gene are SGHTA and FQGTGA. Another study also made use of these data, one on T cells expressing NK-cell markers. This second study says: TCR beta libraries carry UMIs added by 5'RACE template switching. In several experiments, sorting was confined to alpha-beta TCR T cells through use of an anti-gamma-delta TCR antibody. Dominant NKG2C+ clonotypes were found to form about 1.0-7.5% of CD8+ T cells in about 6 donors.

Specimen: CD4+ T cells sorted from PBMCs, collected 11 to 12 days after vaccination. This clonotype was obtained from a middle-aged man who received an inactivated influenza vaccine. The chain combines TRBV7-3 with TRBJ1-1; D remains unclear. The CDR3 loop reads CASSLVKSTEAFF. In nucleotides, the CDR3 is TGTGCCAGCAGCTTAGTTAAGAGTACTGAAGCTTTCTTT.